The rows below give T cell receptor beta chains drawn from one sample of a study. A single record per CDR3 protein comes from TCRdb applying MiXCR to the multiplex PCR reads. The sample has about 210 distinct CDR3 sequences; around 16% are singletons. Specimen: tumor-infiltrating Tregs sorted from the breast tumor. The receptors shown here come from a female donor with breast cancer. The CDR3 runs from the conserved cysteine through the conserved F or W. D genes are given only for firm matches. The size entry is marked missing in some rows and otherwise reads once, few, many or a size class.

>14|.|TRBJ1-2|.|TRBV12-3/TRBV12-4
CASSLALRGYGYTF
TGTGCCAGCAGTTTAGCGCTAAGGGGCTATGGCTACACCTTC
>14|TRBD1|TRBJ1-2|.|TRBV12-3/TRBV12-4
CASSRQGRIYGYTF
TGTGCCAGCAGTAGACAGGGGCGGATCTATGGCTACACCTTC
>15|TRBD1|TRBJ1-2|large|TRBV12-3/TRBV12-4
CASSPRDRPPYGYTF
TGTGCCAGCAGTCCTCGGGACAGGCCTCCCTACGGCTACACCTTC
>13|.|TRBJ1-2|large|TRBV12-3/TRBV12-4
CASSFGAGSGYTF
TGTGCCAGCAGTTTCGGGGCAGGGAGCGGCTACACCTTC
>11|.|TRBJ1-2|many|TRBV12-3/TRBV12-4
CASSSREGYTF
TGTGCCAGCAGTTCAAGGGAGGGCTACACCTTC
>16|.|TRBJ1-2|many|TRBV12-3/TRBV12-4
CASSQDRGRRDYGYTF
TGTGCCAGCAGCCAGGACAGAGGGCGACGGGACTATGGCTACACCTTC
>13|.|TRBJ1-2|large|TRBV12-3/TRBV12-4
CASSYSTNYGYTF
TGTGCCAGCAGTTATTCCACTAACTATGGCTACACCTTC
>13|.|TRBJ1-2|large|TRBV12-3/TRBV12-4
CASSLGTDYGYTF
TGTGCCAGCAGTTTAGGGACGGACTATGGCTACACCTTC
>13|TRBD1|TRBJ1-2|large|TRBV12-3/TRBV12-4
CASSFGTVHGYTF
TGTGCCAGCAGTTTTGGGACAGTACATGGCTACACCTTC
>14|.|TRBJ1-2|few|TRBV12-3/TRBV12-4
CASTIGGSNYGYTF
TGTGCCAGCACTATAGGAGGGAGTAACTATGGCTACACCTTC
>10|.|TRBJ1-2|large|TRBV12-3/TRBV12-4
CASSSEGYTF
TGTGCCAGCAGTTCCGAGGGCTACACCTTC
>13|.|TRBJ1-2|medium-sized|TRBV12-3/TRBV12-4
CASSLNGGRGYTF
TGTGCCAGCAGTTTAAATGGAGGACGTGGCTACACCTTC
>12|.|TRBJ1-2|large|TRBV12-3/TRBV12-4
CASSLGAYGYTF
TGTGCCAGCAGTTTAGGGGCCTATGGCTACACCTTC
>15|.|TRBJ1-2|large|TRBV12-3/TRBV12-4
CASSPTDSVNYGYTF
TGTGCCAGCAGCCCCACGGACAGCGTGAACTATGGCTACACCTTC
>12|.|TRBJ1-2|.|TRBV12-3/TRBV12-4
CASSYGAYGYTF
TGTGCCAGCAGTTACGGAGCGTATGGCTACACCTTC
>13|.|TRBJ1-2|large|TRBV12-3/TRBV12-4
CASRLLGSWGYTF
TGTGCCAGCAGACTCCTAGGGTCTTGGGGCTACACCTTC
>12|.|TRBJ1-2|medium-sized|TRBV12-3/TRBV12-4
CASSLEDYGYTF
TGTGCCAGCAGTTTGGAGGACTATGGCTACACCTTC
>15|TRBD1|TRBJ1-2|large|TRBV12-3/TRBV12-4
CASSLSGTGDYGYTF
TGTGCCAGCAGTTTATCCGGGACAGGGGACTATGGCTACACCTTC
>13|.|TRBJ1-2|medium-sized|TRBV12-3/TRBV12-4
CASSWREGYGYTF
TGTGCCAGCAGTTGGAGGGAGGGCTATGGCTACACCTTC
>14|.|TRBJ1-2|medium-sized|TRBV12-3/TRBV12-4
CASSATFTGQGYTF
TGTGCCAGCAGCGCCACCTTTACGGGGCAAGGCTACACCTTC
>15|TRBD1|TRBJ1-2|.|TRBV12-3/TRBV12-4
CASSLSGTGSYGYTF
TGTGCCAGCAGTTTATCCGGGACAGGGTCCTATGGCTACACCTTC
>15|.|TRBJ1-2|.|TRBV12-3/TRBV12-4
CASSSDRPANYGYTF
TGTGCCAGCAGTTCGGACCGACCTGCCAACTATGGCTACACCTTC
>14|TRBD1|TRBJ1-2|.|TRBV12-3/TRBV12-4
CASTVSGQGSGYTF
TGTGCCAGCACCGTTTCGGGACAGGGCTCTGGCTACACCTTC
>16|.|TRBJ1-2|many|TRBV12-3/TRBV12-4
CASSFEEGRLWYGYTF
TGTGCCAGCAGTTTCGAGGAGGGACGTCTATGGTATGGCTACACCTTC
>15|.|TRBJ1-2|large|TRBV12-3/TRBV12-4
CASRVAGTSNYGYTF
TGTGCCAGCCGAGTTGCAGGGACTTCTAACTATGGCTACACCTTC
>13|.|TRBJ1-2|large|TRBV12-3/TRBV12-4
CASSPTLNYGYTF
TGTGCCAGCAGTCCTACACTAAACTATGGCTACACCTTC
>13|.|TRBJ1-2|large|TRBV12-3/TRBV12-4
CASSFTTTYGYTF
TGTGCCAGCAGTTTTACCACCACATATGGCTACACCTTC
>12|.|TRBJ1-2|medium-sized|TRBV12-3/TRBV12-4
CASTLGQYGYTF
TGTGCCAGCACCCTAGGCCAGTATGGCTACACCTTC
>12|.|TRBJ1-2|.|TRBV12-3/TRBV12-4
CASREGRRGYTF
TGTGCCAGCCGTGAAGGGAGGAGAGGCTACACCTTC
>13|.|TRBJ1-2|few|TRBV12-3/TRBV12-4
CASSLLSSYGYTF
TGTGCCAGCAGCTTGCTTTCGAGCTATGGCTACACCTTC
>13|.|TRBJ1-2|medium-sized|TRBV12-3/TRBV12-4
CASSLDLLSGYTF
TGTGCCAGCAGTTTAGACTTATTAAGTGGCTACACCTTC
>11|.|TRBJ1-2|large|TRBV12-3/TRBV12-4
CASSSRGGYTF
TGTGCCAGCAGTTCCAGGGGAGGCTACACCTTC
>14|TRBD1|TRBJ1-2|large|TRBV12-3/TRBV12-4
CASSSDRGNYGYTF
TGTGCCAGCAGTTCGGACAGGGGAAACTATGGCTACACCTTC
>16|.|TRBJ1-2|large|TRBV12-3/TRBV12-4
CASSSLREAGFDGYTF
TGTGCCAGCAGTTCACTCAGGGAAGCAGGGTTCGATGGCTACACCTTC
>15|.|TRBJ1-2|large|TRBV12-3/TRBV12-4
CASSHTRDRSRGYTF
TGTGCCAGCAGCCACACTCGGGACCGCTCACGGGGCTACACCTTC
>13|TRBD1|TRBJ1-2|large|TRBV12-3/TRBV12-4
CASSPGTVYGYTF
TGTGCCAGCAGCCCCGGGACAGTCTATGGCTACACCTTC
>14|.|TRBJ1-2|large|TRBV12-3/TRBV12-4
CASSFRGGDYGYTF
TGTGCCAGCAGTTTTCGGGGAGGGGACTATGGCTACACCTTC
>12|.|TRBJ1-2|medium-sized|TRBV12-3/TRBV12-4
CASSIQEDGYTF
TGTGCCAGCAGCATACAGGAGGATGGCTACACCTTC
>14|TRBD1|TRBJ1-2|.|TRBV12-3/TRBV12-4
CASSRDRPPYGYTF
TGTGCCAGCAGTCGGGACAGGCCTCCCTACGGCTACACCTTC
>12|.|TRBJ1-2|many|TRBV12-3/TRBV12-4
CASSVEGYGYTF
TGTGCCAGCTCTGTAGAGGGTTATGGCTACACCTTC
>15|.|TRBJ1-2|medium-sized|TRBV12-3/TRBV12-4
CASSLAYGRNYGYTF
TGTGCCAGCAGTTTAGCGTACGGGAGAAACTATGGCTACACCTTC
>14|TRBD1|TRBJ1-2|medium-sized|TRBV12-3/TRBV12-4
CASSLGQGPYGYTF
TGTGCCAGCAGTTTAGGACAGGGCCCCTATGGCTACACCTTC
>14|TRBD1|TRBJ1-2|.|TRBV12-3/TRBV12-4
CASSFRRTGEGYTF
TGTGCCAGCAGTTTCCGAAGGACAGGGGAAGGCTACACCTTC
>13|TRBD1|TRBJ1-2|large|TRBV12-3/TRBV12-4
CASSLGQGYGYTF
TGTGCCAGCAGTTTAGGACAGGGATATGGCTACACCTTC
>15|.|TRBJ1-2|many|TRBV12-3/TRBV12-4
CASSLAYGGNYGYTF
TGTGCCAGCAGTTTAGCGTACGGAGGAAACTATGGCTACACCTTC
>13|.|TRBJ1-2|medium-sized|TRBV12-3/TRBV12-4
CASSLSKSYGYTF
TGTGCCAGCAGTTTATCAAAATCCTATGGCTACACCTTC
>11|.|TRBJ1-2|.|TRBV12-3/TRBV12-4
CANSSRGGNTF
TGTGCCAACAGTTCCAGGGGAGGCAACACCTTC
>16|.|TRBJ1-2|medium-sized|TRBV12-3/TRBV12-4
CASSLAPQDRSYGYTF
TGTGCCAGCAGTTTAGCCCCTCAGGATAGGAGCTATGGCTACACCTTC
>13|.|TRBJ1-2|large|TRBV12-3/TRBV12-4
CASSPSLVYGYTF
TGTGCCAGCAGTCCGTCCCTGGTCTATGGCTACACCTTC
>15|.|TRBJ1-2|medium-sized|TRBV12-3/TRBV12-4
CASSFLGDYNYGYTF
TGTGCCAGCAGTTTCTTGGGAGACTATAACTATGGCTACACCTTC
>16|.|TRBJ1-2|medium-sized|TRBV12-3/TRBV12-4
CASSWNRSGPIYGYTF
TGTGCCAGCAGTTGGAACAGGTCTGGCCCGATCTATGGCTACACCTTC
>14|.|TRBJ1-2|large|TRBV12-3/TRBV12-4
CASSSNTANYGYTF
TGTGCCAGCAGTTCGAATACAGCTAACTATGGCTACACCTTC
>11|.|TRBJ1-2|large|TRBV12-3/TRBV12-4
CASSLHYGYTF
TGTGCCAGCAGTTTACACTATGGCTACACCTTC
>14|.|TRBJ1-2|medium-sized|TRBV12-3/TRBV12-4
CASSHTRDRYGYTF
TGTGCCAGCAGCCACACTCGGGACCGATATGGCTACACCTTC
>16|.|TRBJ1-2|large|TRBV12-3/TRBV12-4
CASSSNNFGDVHGYTF
TGTGCCAGCAGTTCAAACAACTTTGGGGATGTCCATGGCTACACCTTC
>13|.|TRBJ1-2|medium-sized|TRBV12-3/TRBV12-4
CASSLGQLYGYTF
TGTGCCAGCAGCCTCGGACAGCTCTATGGCTACACCTTC
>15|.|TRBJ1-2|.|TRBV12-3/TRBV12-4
CASSRDRPANYGYTF
TGTGCCAGCAGTCGGGACCGACCTGCCAACTATGGCTACACCTTC